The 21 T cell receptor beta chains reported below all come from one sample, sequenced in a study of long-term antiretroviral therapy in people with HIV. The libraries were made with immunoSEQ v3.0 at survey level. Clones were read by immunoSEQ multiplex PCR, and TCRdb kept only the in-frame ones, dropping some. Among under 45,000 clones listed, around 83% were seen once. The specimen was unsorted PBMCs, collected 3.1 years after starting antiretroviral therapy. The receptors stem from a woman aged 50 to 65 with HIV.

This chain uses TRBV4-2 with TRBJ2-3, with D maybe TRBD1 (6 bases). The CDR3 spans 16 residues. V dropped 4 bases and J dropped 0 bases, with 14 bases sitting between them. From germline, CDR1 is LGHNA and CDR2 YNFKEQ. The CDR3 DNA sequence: TGTGCCAGCAGCCTTCGGACAGCCGCTAGCACAGATACGCAGTATTTT. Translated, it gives CASSLRTAASTDTQYF.

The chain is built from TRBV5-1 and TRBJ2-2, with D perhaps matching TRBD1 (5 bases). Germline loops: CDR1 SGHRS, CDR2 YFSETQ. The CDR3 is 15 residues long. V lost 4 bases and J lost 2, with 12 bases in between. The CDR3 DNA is TGCGCCAGCAGCCCAGACAGTGGCAACACCGGGGAGCTGTTTTTT. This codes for CASSPDSGNTGELFF.

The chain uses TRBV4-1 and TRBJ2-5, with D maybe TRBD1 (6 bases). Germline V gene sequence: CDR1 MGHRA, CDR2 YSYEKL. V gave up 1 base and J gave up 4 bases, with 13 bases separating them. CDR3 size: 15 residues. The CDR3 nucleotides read TGCGCCAGCAGCCAAGGTGCCAGGGGAGCAGAGACCCAGTACTTC. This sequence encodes CASSQGARGAETQYF.

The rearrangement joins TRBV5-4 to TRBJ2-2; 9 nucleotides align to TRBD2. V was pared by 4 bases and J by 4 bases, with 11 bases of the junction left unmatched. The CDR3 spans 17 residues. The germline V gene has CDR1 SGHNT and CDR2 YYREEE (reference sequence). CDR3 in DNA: TGTGCCAGCAGCCGAGGGACTAGCCGGCGTGGCACCGGGGAGCTGTTTTTT. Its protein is CASSRGTSRRGTGELFF.

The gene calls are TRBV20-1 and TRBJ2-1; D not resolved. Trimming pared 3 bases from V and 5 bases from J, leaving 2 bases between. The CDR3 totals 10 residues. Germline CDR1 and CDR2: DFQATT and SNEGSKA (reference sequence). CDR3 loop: CSARNNEQFF. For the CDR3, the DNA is TGCAGTGCTAGGAACAATGAGCAGTTCTTC.

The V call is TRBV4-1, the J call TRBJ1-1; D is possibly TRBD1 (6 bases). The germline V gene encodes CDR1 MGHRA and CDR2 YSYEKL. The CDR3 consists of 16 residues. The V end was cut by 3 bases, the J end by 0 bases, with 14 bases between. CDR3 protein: CASSQKPGVLNTEAFF. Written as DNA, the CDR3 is TGCGCCAGCAGCCAGAAACCAGGGGTCCTGAACACTGAAGCTTTCTTT.

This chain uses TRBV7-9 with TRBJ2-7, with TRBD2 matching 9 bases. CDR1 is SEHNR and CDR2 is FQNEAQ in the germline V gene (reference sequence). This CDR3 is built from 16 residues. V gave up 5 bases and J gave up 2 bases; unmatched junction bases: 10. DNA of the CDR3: TGTGCCAGCAGCGTAACCAGGACTAGCGTCGCCTACGAGCAGTACTTC. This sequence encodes CASSVTRTSVAYEQYF.

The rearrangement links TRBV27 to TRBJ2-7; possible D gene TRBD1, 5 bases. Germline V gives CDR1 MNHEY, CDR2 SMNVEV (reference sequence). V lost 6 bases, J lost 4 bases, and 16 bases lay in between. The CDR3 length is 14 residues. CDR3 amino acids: CASSQDRYNYEQYF. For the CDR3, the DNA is TGTGCCAGCAGCCAAGACAGATACAATTACGAGCAGTACTTC.

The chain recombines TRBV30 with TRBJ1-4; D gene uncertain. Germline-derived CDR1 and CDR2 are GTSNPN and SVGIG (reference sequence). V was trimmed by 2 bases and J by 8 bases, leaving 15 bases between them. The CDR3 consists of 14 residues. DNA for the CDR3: TGTGCCTGGAGTAAAGGGCGAAGAAGGGAAAAACTGTTTTTT. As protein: CAWSKGRRREKLFF.

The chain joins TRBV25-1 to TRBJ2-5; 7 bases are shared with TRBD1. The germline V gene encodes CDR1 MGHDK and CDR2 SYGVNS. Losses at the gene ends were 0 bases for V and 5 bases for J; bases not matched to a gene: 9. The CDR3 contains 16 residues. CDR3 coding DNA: TGTGCCAGCAGTGAATATGGCGACAGGGCGGCGGAGACCCAGTACTTC. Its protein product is CASSEYGDRAAETQYF.

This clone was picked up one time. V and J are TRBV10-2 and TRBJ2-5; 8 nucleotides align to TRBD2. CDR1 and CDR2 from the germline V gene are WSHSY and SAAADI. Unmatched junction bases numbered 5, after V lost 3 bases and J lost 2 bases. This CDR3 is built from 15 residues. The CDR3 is CASSDNSGGQETQYF. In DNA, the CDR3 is TGCGCCAGCAGTGACAACTCGGGGGGGCAAGAGACCCAGTACTTC.

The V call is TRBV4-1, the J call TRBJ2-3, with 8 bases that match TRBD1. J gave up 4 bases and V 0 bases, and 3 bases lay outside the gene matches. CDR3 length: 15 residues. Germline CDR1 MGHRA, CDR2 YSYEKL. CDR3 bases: TGCGCCAGCAGCCAAGAGGAACAGGGGGCAGATACGCAGTATTTT. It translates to CASSQEEQGADTQYF.

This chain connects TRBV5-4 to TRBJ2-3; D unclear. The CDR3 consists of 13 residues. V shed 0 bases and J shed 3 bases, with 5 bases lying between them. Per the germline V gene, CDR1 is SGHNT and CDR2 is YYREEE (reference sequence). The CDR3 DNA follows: TGTGCCAGCAGCTTGGGCCTGACAGATACGCAGTATTTT. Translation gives CASSLGLTDTQYF.

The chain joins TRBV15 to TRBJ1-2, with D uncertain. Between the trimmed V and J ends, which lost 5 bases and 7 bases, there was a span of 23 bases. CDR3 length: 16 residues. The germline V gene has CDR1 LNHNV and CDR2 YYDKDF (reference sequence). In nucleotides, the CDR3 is TGTGCCACCAGCCCCGAATTGAGCCTATCATCGTCTGGCTACACCTTC. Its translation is CATSPELSLSSSGYTF.

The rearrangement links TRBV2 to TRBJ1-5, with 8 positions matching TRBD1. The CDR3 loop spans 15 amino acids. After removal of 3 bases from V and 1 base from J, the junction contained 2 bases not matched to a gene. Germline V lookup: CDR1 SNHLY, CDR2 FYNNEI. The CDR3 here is CASSEQGASNQPQHF. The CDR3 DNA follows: TGTGCCAGCAGTGAGCAGGGGGCGAGCAATCAGCCCCAGCATTTT.

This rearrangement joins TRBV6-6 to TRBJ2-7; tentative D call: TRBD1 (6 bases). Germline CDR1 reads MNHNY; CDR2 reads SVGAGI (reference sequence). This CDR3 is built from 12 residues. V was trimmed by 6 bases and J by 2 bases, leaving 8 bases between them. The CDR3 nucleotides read TGTGCCAGCAGCCGGGACACCTACGAGCAGTACTTC. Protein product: CASSRDTYEQYF.

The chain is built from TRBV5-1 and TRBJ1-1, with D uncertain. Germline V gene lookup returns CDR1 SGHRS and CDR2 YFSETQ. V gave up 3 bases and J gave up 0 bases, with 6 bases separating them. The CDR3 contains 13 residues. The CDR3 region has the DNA TGCGCCAGCAGCTCCCGGATGAACACTGAAGCTTTCTTT. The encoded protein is CASSSRMNTEAFF. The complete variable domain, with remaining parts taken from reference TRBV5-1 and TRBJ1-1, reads KAGVTQTPRYLIKTRGQQVTLSCSPISGHRSVSWYQQTPGQGLQFLFEYFSETQRNKGNFPGRFSGRQFSNSRSEMNVSTLELGDSALYLCASSSRMNTEAFFGQGTRLTVV.

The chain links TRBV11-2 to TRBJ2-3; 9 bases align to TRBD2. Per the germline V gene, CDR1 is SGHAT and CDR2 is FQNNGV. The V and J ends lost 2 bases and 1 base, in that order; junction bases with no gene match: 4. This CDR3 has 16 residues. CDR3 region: CASSLTRGGGTDTQYF. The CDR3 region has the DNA TGTGCCAGCAGCTTAACGCGGGGGGGAGGCACAGATACGCAGTATTTT. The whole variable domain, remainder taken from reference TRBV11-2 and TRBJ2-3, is EAGVAQSPRYKIIEKRQSVAFWCNPISGHATLYWYQQILGQGPKLLIQFQNNGVVDDSQLPKDRFSAERLKGVDSTLKIQPAKLEDSAVYLCASSLTRGGGTDTQYFGPGTRLTVL.

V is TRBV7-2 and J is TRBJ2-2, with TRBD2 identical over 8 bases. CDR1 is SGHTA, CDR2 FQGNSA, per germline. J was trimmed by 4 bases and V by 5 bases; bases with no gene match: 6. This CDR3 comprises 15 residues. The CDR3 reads CASSLGLASTGELFF. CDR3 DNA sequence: TGTGCCAGCAGCCTCGGACTAGCCAGCACCGGGGAGCTGTTTTTT.

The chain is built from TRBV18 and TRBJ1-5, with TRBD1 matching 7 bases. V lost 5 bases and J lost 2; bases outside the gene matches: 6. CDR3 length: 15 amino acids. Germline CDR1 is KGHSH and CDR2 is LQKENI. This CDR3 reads CASSLQGQGNQPQHF. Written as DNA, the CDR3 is TGTGCCAGCTCATTACAGGGGCAAGGCAATCAGCCCCAGCATTTT.

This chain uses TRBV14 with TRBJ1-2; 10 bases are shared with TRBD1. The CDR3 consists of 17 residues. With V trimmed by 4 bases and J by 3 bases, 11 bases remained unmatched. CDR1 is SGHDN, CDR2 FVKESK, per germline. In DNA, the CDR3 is TGTGCCAGCAGCCTACCCGGGGGACAGGGGATTTACTATGGCTACACCTTC. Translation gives CASSLPGGQGIYYGYTF. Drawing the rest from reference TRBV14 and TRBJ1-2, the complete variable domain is EAGVTQFPSHSVIEKGQTVTLRCDPISGHDNLYWYRRVMGKEIKFLLHFVKESKQDESGMPNNRFLAERTGGTYSTLKVQPAELEDSGVYFCASSLPGGQGIYYGYTFGSGTRLTVV.